This passage covers 22 T cell receptor beta chains from one sample sequenced in a study of T cells in Graves' hyperthyroidism and ophthalmopathy. RNA transcripts gave rise to amplified TCR beta CDR3 regions. RT-PCR in the first round (using the HTBI primer set) targeted the TCR CDR3. TCRdb processed the multiplex PCR reads anew with MiXCR; each CDR3 protein has one entry. Found here are about 720,000 distinct CDR3 sequences, approximately 16% of them singletons; the top ten hold about 8.4%. The sequencing input was blood. The receptors were sampled from a man aged 18-30 years with Graves' hyperthyroidism.

The sample holds many counts of this clonotype. The V and J genes are TRBV20-1 and TRBJ1-1; D possibly corresponds to TRBD1 (6 bases). V was pared by 8 bases and J by 5 bases, with 30 bases between. This CDR3 is 17 amino acids long. CDR1 is DFQATT, CDR2 SNEGSKA, per germline (reference sequence). This CDR3 is CSPGEQGRRFLGTEAFF. CDR3 coding DNA: TGCAGTCCTGGTGAGCAGGGGCGGAGGTTTTTGGGGACTGAAGCTTTCTTT.

CDR3 protein: CASSLNGGPDTQYF. The CDR3 bases are TGTGCCAGCAGCTTAAACGGCGGGCCAGATACGCAGTATTTT. J is TRBJ2-3 and V is TRBV7-3; D might be TRBD2 (5 bases). CDR3 length equals 14 residues. Looked up from germline, CDR1 is SGHTA and CDR2 is FQGTGA. The V gene lost 1 base and the J gene lost 4 bases, with 9 bases spanning the gap.

This chain joins TRBV19 and TRBJ1-4, with D possibly being TRBD1 (6 bases). CDR1 LNHDA and CDR2 SQIVND come from the germline V gene (reference sequence). The CDR3 consists of 15 residues. The V end lost 4 bases, the J end lost 6 bases, and 15 bases lay between the germline ends. CDR3 DNA: TGTGCCAGTAGTACCGGTCGGGACATCTATGAAAAACTGTTTTTT. Its translation is CASSTGRDIYEKLFF.

J is TRBJ1-5 and V is TRBV6-1; TRBD1 matches at 7 bases. The CDR3 is 12 amino acids. Germline trimming cut 7 bases from V and 16 bases from J; bases unmatched to any gene: 13. Germline V gene lookup returns CDR1 MNHNS and CDR2 SASEGT. CDR3 residues: CASTRRGPPFHF. Written as DNA, the CDR3 is TGTGCCAGCACGAGAAGGGGGCCCCCTTTCCATTTT.

This sequence joins TRBV30 and TRBJ1-1; D is unresolved. The CDR3 runs 12 residues. V was shortened by 5 bases and J by 4 bases, with 11 bases between the two germline ends. The germline gives CDR1 GTSNPN, CDR2 SVGIG (reference sequence). In nucleotides, the CDR3 is TGTGCCTGGGGACCAAGAAGCACTGAAGCTTTCTTT. It encodes CAWGPRSTEAFF.

The table lists this clonotype with a few counts. This rearrangement joins TRBV19 to TRBJ2-7; maybe TRBD2 (6 bases). Germline V lookup: CDR1 LNHDA, CDR2 SQIVND (reference sequence). The CDR3 is 15 residues long. V lost 3 bases to trimming and J lost 0 bases, with 12 bases between them. The CDR3 DNA sequence: TGTGCCAGTAGTATTGGGTCTAGCGACTCCTACGAGCAGTACTTC. Translating it yields CASSIGSSDSYEQYF.

This clonotype was seen repeatedly, ten times or more. CDR3 nucleotides: TGTGCCAGCAGCGCTAGCGGGATTAACGGCGGGGAGCTGTTTTTT. This codes for CASSASGINGGELFF. The J gene is TRBJ2-2, the V gene TRBV28, with 9 bases lining up with TRBD2. CDR1 is MDHEN and CDR2 is SYDVKM in the germline V gene. This CDR3 spans 15 amino acids. V lost 6 bases, J lost 7 bases, and 9 bases stayed unmatched.

This clonotype was counted many times. This chain links TRBV2 with TRBJ2-3, with 7 nucleotides matching TRBD1. V was pared by 6 bases and J by 12 bases, with 6 bases of the junction left unmatched. This CDR3 spans 11 amino acids. Germline CDR1 and CDR2: SNHLY and FYNNEI. CDR3 DNA: TGTGCCAGCAGAGGACAGGAACGTCAGTATTTT. This encodes CASRGQERQYF.

This clonotype was detected only a few times. The chain uses TRBV27 and TRBJ2-2, with a weak D call TRBD2 (5 bases). With 9 bases removed from V and 0 bases from J, the gap between germline ends came to 17 bases. CDR1 is MNHEY and CDR2 is SMNVEV in the germline V gene (reference sequence). The CDR3 runs 16 residues. The DNA of the CDR3 is TGTGCCAGTCACTTGTCGAATAGCGCGAACACCGGGGAGCTGTTTTTT. Encoded protein: CASHLSNSANTGELFF.

This clonotype was observed at least ten times. The rearrangement links TRBV28 to TRBJ1-5; 10 bases agree with TRBD1. The CDR3 spans 16 residues. The J segment lost 0 bases and the V segment lost 8 bases, leaving 7 bases of the junction unmatched. The V gene's germline CDR1 is MDHEN and CDR2 SYDVKM. DNA of the CDR3: TGTGCCAGCGAACCTCGGGACAGGGGTAGCAATCAGCCCCAGCATTTT. Encoded protein: CASEPRDRGSNQPQHF.

Points on this clonotype: With a much larger clone just one base away, this may be a read error. The chain joins TRBV28 to TRBJ2-3; D is ambiguous. CDR3 length: 12 amino acids. The germline V gene has CDR1 MDHEN and CDR2 SYDVKM. The CDR3 protein is CASAMVADAQYF. CDR3 nucleotide sequence: TGTGCCAGCGCCATGGTAGCAGATGCGCAGTATTTT.

The table lists this clonotype with many counts. This chain uses TRBV20-1 with TRBJ2-5; 14 bases line up with TRBD2. The germline gives CDR1 DFQATT, CDR2 SNEGSKA (reference sequence). This CDR3 spans 14 amino acids. With V trimmed by 4 bases and J by 3 bases, 1 base remained unmatched. CDR3 DNA: TGCAGTGCTAAGGGACTAGCGGGAGAAGAGACCCAGTACTTC. This encodes CSAKGLAGEETQYF.

Only a few counts were recorded for this clonotype. The V gene is TRBV12-5, the J gene TRBJ2-1, with D perhaps given as TRBD1 or TRBD2 (5 bases each). V lost 0 bases to trimming and J lost 10 bases, with 16 bases between them. Germline V gene sequence: CDR1 LGHNT, CDR2 FRNRAP. The CDR3 has 15 amino acids. This chain's CDR3 is CASGLVIQGPREQFF. The CDR3 region has the DNA TGTGCTAGTGGTTTGGTAATTCAGGGACCTAGGGAGCAGTTCTTC.

Many counts were recorded for this clonotype. The rearrangement uses TRBV6-2 or TRBV6-3 and TRBJ2-7; D is undetermined. In germline, CDR1 is MNHEY, CDR2 SVGEGT. The CDR3 extends over 14 amino acids. Trimming shortened V by 2 bases and J by 4 bases, and 12 bases separated the two germline ends. CDR3 coding DNA: TGTGCCAGCAGTTACATCGGAAGGCTTTACGAGCAGTACTTC. Translation: CASSYIGRLYEQYF.

Ten or more counts support this clonotype. The chain uses TRBV27 and TRBJ2-5; 8 nucleotides align to TRBD1. V gave up 6 bases and J gave up 4 bases; unmatched junction bases: 1. The CDR3 consists of 12 residues. Per germline, CDR1 MNHEY and CDR2 SMNVEV (reference sequence). Here the CDR3 reads CASSGQGETQYF. CDR3 bases: TGTGCCAGCAGCGGACAGGGAGAGACCCAGTACTTC.

The table lists this clonotype with many counts. The chain uses TRBV27 and TRBJ1-5; D is possibly TRBD1 (5 bases). V lost 6 bases, J lost 2 bases, and 14 bases lay in between. Germline V gene data show CDR1 as MNHEY and CDR2 as SMNVEV (reference sequence). The CDR3 covers 15 residues. Written as DNA, the CDR3 is TGTGCCAGCAGCCAGGGACTTCGGGGCAATCAGCCCCAGCATTTT. Encoded protein: CASSQGLRGNQPQHF.

The sample holds many counts of this clonotype. The chain joins TRBV27 to TRBJ1-1, with D unresolved. Germline CDR1 reads MNHEY; CDR2 reads SMNVEV (reference sequence). The CDR3 spans 13 residues. Trimming removed 6 bases at V and 1 base at J, with 9 bases between. CDR3 DNA: TGTGCCAGCAGCTTAGGGCAGAACACTGAAGCTTTCTTT. Amino acid sequence: CASSLGQNTEAFF.

This clonotype was observed a few times. The J gene is TRBJ2-7, the V gene TRBV3-1, with TRBD2 identical over 8 bases. The CDR3 length is 15 residues. V dropped 1 base and J dropped 5; count of bases not matched to a gene: 7. Germline V CDR1 and CDR2: LGHDT, YNNKEL (reference sequence). In DNA form, the CDR3 reads TGTGCCAGCAGCCAAGTGATTAGCGGGAACCACGAGCAGTACTTC. Amino acids: CASSQVISGNHEQYF.

This clonotype turned up a few times. The J gene is TRBJ2-3, the V gene TRBV3-1; D is undetermined. The CDR3 runs to 15 residues. V gave up 0 bases and J gave up 5 bases, with 12 bases separating them. CDR1 is LGHDT, CDR2 YNNKEL, per germline (reference sequence). The CDR3 sequence is CASSQERRSLDTQYF. In DNA form, the CDR3 reads TGTGCCAGCAGCCAAGAACGGAGAAGCTTAGATACGCAGTATTTT.

The sample holds many counts of this clonotype. V usage is TRBV20-1 and J usage is TRBJ2-5; 7 bases line up with TRBD2. Trimming removed 1 base from V and 2 bases from J; junction bases left unmatched: 1. Germline V gives CDR1 DFQATT, CDR2 SNEGSKA (reference sequence). This CDR3 is 13 amino acids long. CDR3 sequence: CSARGSGQETQYF. The CDR3 DNA follows: TGCAGTGCTAGAGGTAGCGGGCAAGAGACCCAGTACTTC.

This clonotype came up many times. The chain combines TRBV28 with TRBJ2-7; 8 bases match TRBD2. CDR3 size: 17 residues. V dropped 6 bases and J dropped 3; count of bases not matched to a gene: 16. Germline CDR1 and CDR2: MDHEN and SYDVKM. Here the CDR3 reads CASRGRATSGSFYEQYF. The CDR3 bases are TGTGCCAGCAGGGGGCGGGCCACTAGCGGATCTTTCTACGAGCAGTACTTC.

This clonotype was recorded at least ten times. This chain uses TRBV12-3 or TRBV12-4 with TRBJ2-7; D remains ambiguous. V was trimmed by 3 bases and J by 3 bases, leaving 12 bases between them. The CDR3 loop spans 14 amino acids. CDR3 in DNA: TGTGCCAGCAGTTTTAACCTAGTAGGCTACGAGCAGTACTTC. Its protein is CASSFNLVGYEQYF.